This entry concerns a single T cell receptor beta chain. The sample comes from a study of PD-L1 blockade in urothelial cancer. For the study at large: Prior chemotherapy ranged from 0 to 3 regimens per patient. Investigators checked blood 3 weeks (second dose) and 6 weeks after treatment start.

Each PCR received spiked synthetic TCR analog templates. Assay used: immunoSEQ multiplex PCR; TCRdb lists only in-frame clones, some missing. The sample records approximately 100,000 clones, roughly 88% being singletons. The V end was cut by 1 base, the J end by 6 bases, with 10 bases between. This CDR3 region has 13 residues. The germline CDR1 and CDR2 sequences are SGHNT and YENEEA. Samples spanned pretreatment and treatment, with 1 to 8 time points per patient. The material sequenced was PBMCs, taken around atezolizumab (anti-PD-L1) treatment. The chain joins TRBV11-3 to TRBJ2-7; a weak D match, TRBD1 (5 bases). The receptor was derived from a man between 50 and 59 years old with urothelial cancer. This chain's CDR3 is CASSLGGQPEQYF. CDR3 bases: TGTGCCAGCAGCTTAGGCGGACAACCCGAGCAGTACTTC. Variable domain in full (rest from reference TRBV11-3 and TRBJ2-7): EAGVVQSPRYKIIEKKQPVAFWCNPISGHNTLYWYLQNLGQGPELLIRYENEEAVDDSQLPKDRFSAERLKGVDSTLKIQPAELGDSAVYLCASSLGGQPEQYFGPGTRLTVT.